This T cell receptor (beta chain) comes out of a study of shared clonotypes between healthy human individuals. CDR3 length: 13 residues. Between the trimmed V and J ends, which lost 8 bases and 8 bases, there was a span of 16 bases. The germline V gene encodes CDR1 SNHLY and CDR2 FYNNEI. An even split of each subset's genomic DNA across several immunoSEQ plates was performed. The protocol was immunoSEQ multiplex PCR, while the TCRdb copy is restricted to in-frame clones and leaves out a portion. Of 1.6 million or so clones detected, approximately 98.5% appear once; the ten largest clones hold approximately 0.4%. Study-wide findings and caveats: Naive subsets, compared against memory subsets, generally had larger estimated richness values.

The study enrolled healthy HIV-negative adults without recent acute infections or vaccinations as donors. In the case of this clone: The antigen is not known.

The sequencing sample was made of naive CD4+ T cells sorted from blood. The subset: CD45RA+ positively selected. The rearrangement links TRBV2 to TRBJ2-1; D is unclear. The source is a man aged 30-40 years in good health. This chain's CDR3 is CASLRERFDEQFF. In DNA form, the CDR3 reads TGTGCCAGCCTTCGAGAAAGGTTCGATGAGCAGTTCTTC. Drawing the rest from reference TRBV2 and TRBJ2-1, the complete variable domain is EPEVTQTPSHQVTQMGQEVILRCVPISNHLYFYWYRQILGQKVEFLVSFYNNEISEKSEIFDDQFSVERPDGSNFTLKIRSTKLEDSAMYFCASLRERFDEQFFGPGTRLTVL.